This T cell receptor beta chain is drawn from a study of T cells in Graves' hyperthyroidism and ophthalmopathy. Across the whole study: Peripheral blood sampling occurred at initial diagnosis, before any treatment.

This clonotype appeared many times. The antigen is unknown. In the ophthalmopathy cohort, Clinical Activity Score was at least 3, NOSPECS grade at least 4, and duration under 3 months. Each diagnosis was grounded in clinical symptoms, serum thyroxine and TRAb, thyroid ultrasound, and orbital computed tomography. This CDR3 has 12 residues. Germline values: CDR1 DFQATT, CDR2 SNEGSKA (reference sequence). V was cut by 5 bases and J by 7 bases, with 13 bases left in between. General study points: From stable hyperthyroidism, ophthalmopathy was separated by a 13 V-J model.

Researchers took RNA transcripts and amplified the TCR beta CDR3 regions from them. The HTBI set primed first-round TCR CDR3 RT-PCR. A single record per CDR3 protein comes from TCRdb applying MiXCR to the multiplex PCR reads. The data show about 350,000 distinct CDR3 sequences, with approximately 14% seen just once and roughly 19% held by the top ten. The chain joins TRBV20-1 to TRBJ2-3, with no clear D. This TCR came from a woman aged 55-75 years with Graves' ophthalmopathy. Sample: blood. The CDR3 sequence is CSAGEGRYTQYF. Here the CDR3 DNA reads TGCAGTGCTGGGGAAGGGCGGTATACGCAGTATTTT.